The next 22 T cell receptor beta chains were all read from a single sample in a study of identical twins (dated by TCRdb to about 2016). The library was prepared using 5' RACE. The sequencing machine was an Illumina HiSeq 2000. TCRdb reprocessed the public reads (quality trimming at Q25 with fastp, clone calling with MiXCR) and kept in-frame beta chains. Rows merge per CDR3 protein into single entries with the most common DNA and genes. In this sample the table shows 400,000 to 600,000 distinct CDR3 sequences, about 20% of which occur a single time. Approximately 0.5% of the sample belongs to the ten largest clones. These data also formed part of another study, on yellow fever vaccine responses in identical twins.

Source material: CD4+ T cells sorted from blood. The receptors derive from a woman between 18 and 29 years old in good health.

The sample holds a few counts of this clonotype. The V call is TRBV29-1, the J call TRBJ1-1; D call uncertain. The CDR3 is 12 residues long. Germline V lookup: CDR1 SQVTM, CDR2 ANQGSEA. V dropped 6 bases and J dropped 1 base, with 9 bases sitting between them. The CDR3 loop reads CSVRRPNTEAFF. CDR3 bases: TGCAGCGTGAGAAGACCGAACACTGAAGCTTTCTTT.

This clonotype was recorded a few times. This chain joins TRBV24-1 and TRBJ2-3; 7 positions agree with TRBD1. The CDR3 consists of 15 residues. The V and J ends lost 9 bases and 3 bases, in that order; junction bases with no gene match: 11. Germline CDR1 and CDR2: KGHDR and SFDVKD. Written as DNA, the CDR3 is TGTGCCACCTCCGCCCCGACAGGGAAAACAGATACGCAGTATTTT. This sequence encodes CATSAPTGKTDTQYF.

This chain connects TRBV20-1 to TRBJ2-7, with 7 bases fitting TRBD2. V was pared by 3 bases and J by 0 bases, with 5 bases of the junction left unmatched. The V gene's germline CDR1 is DFQATT and CDR2 SNEGSKA (reference sequence). There are 14 residues in the CDR3. The CDR3 is CSASSLALSYEQYF. Here the CDR3 DNA reads TGCAGTGCTAGCTCACTAGCGCTCTCCTACGAGCAGTACTTC.

This clonotype was seen a few times. The genes are TRBV12-3 or TRBV12-4 and TRBJ2-4; 7 nucleotides match TRBD2. This CDR3 is 13 amino acids long. J gave up 13 bases and V 2 bases, and 8 bases lay outside the gene matches. Here the CDR3 DNA reads TGTGCCAGCAGTTTATCTAGCGGAGTTCACCAGTACTTC. Translated: CASSLSSGVHQYF.

The chain is built from TRBV20-1 and TRBJ2-2; 9 nucleotides line up with TRBD2. This CDR3 is built from 15 residues. After removal of 5 bases from V and 4 bases from J, the junction contained 8 bases not matched to a gene. Germline CDR1 and CDR2: DFQATT and SNEGSKA (reference sequence). The CDR3 DNA follows: TGCAGTGCTGTCGGGACTAGCCTCGGCACCGGGGAGCTGTTTTTT. Translated, it gives CSAVGTSLGTGELFF.

The chain recombines TRBV3-1 with TRBJ2-3; 8 nucleotides line up with TRBD1. The V segment lost 0 bases and the J segment 3 bases; nucleotides outside the gene matches: 5. Germline-derived CDR1 and CDR2 are LGHDT and YNNKEL (reference sequence). There are 16 residues in the CDR3. DNA for the CDR3: TGTGCCAGCAGCCAAGATGGACAGGGAAGTACAGATACGCAGTATTTT. Translated, it gives CASSQDGQGSTDTQYF.

This clonotype was counted a few times. The rearrangement uses TRBV6-5 and TRBJ1-6, with D unclear. This CDR3 comprises 12 residues. Germline V lookup: CDR1 MNHEY, CDR2 SVGAGI. Trimming stripped 7 bases from V and 4 bases from J, with 5 bases between. The CDR3 loop reads CASTSYNSPLHF. The CDR3 nucleotides are TGTGCCAGCACCTCATATAATTCACCCCTCCACTTT.

V and J are TRBV27 and TRBJ2-7, with 11 bases matching TRBD2. This CDR3 region has 14 residues. In germline, CDR1 is MNHEY, CDR2 SMNVEV (reference sequence). The DNA for the CDR3 is TGTGCGTGGAGAGCACTAGCGGGAGCCTACGAGCAGTACGTC. As protein: CAWRALAGAYEQYV.

In this sample, this clonotype turned up many times. The V and J genes are TRBV9 and TRBJ1-2; TRBD1 matches at 7 bases. Germline V gene lookup returns CDR1 SGDLS and CDR2 YYNGEE. This CDR3 spans 15 amino acids. V lost 6 bases and J lost 5; bases outside the gene matches: 13. The DNA of the CDR3 is TGTGCCAGCAAAACTGAGACAGGGAAGGGGTATGGCTACACCTTC. This codes for CASKTETGKGYGYTF.

This chain connects TRBV12-3 or TRBV12-4 to TRBJ2-3; D is tentatively TRBD1 or TRBD2 (5 bases each). This CDR3 is built from 20 residues. V gave up 7 bases and J gave up 2 bases, with 31 bases separating them. The CDR3 loop is CASTPGRTWLGLVHTDTQYF. In DNA form, the CDR3 reads TGTGCCAGCACACCGGGACGGACCTGGTTAGGTCTGGTTCACACAGATACGCAGTATTTT.

Only a few counts were recorded for this clonotype. This chain joins TRBV29-1 and TRBJ2-1; D possibly corresponds to TRBD1 (6 bases). Germline values: CDR1 SQVTM, CDR2 ANQGSEA. V was pared by 4 bases and J by 5 bases, with 12 bases between. The CDR3 runs to 13 residues. CDR3 bases: TGCAGCGTTGGGGGGCAGAGAAACAATGAGCAGTTCTTC. Encoded protein: CSVGGQRNNEQFF.

V is TRBV5-4 and J is TRBJ2-3; D gene uncertain. V lost 0 bases and J 6 bases, leaving 14 bases between the germline ends. Germline assignment: CDR1 SGHNT and CDR2 YYREEE (reference sequence). CDR3 size: 15 residues. CDR3 DNA: TGTGCCAGCAGCTTGGGATTGCGTCCCGATGATACGCAGTATTTT. It encodes CASSLGLRPDDTQYF.

The rearrangement links TRBV27 to TRBJ2-7, with 12 bases that match TRBD1. The CDR3 contains 14 residues. After removal of 5 bases from V and 6 bases from J, the junction contained 5 bases not matched to a gene. Per germline, CDR1 MNHEY and CDR2 SMNVEV (reference sequence). The CDR3 sequence: CASSRDRGLIEQYF. The CDR3 nucleotides are TGTGCCAGCAGTCGGGACAGGGGGCTAATCGAGCAGTACTTC.

A few counts support this clonotype. This rearrangement joins TRBV12-3 or TRBV12-4 to TRBJ2-1, with D hard to call. This CDR3 spans 12 amino acids. V was shortened by 4 bases and J by 14 bases, with 15 bases between the two germline ends. CDR3 region: CASSSEVGKKFF. Written as DNA, the CDR3 is TGTGCCAGCAGTTCGGAAGTGGGAAAAAAGTTCTTC.

Only a few counts were recorded for this clonotype. CDR3 sequence: CAIAQGYGNQPQHF. The CDR3 coding sequence is TGTGCCATCGCACAGGGATACGGCAATCAGCCCCAGCATTTT. The chain links TRBV10-3 to TRBJ1-5, with a possible D match to TRBD1 (6 bases). V shed 8 bases and J shed 2 bases, with 13 bases lying between them. Germline V gene lookup returns CDR1 ENHRY and CDR2 SYGVKD. The length of the CDR3 is 14 residues.

The J gene is TRBJ2-6, the V gene TRBV27; TRBD1 might be the D (6 bases). The V end lost 6 bases, the J end lost 3 bases, and 15 bases lay between the germline ends. In germline, CDR1 is MNHEY, CDR2 SMNVEV (reference sequence). The CDR3 is 16 amino acids. The CDR3 region is CASRNRVSGGANVLTF. CDR3 nucleotide sequence: TGTGCCAGCAGAAACAGGGTTTCAGGTGGGGCCAACGTCCTGACTTTC. Filled out from reference TRBV27 and TRBJ2-6, the complete variable domain reads EAQVTQNPRYLITVTGKKLTVTCSQNMNHEYMSWYRQDPGLGLRQIYYSMNVEVTDKGDVPEGYKVSRKEKRNFPLILESPSPNQTSLYFCASRNRVSGGANVLTFGAGSRLTVL.

Only a few counts were recorded for this clonotype. The V gene is TRBV2, the J gene TRBJ2-1; 10 bases are shared with TRBD1. CDR3 length: 15 amino acids. The germline V gene encodes CDR1 SNHLY and CDR2 FYNNEI. V was clipped by 6 bases and J by 7 bases; unmatched bases: 9. The CDR3 reads CASRTPGQGVNEQFF. CDR3 bases: TGTGCCAGCAGGACCCCAGGACAGGGGGTGAATGAGCAGTTCTTC.

The chain has TRBV19 and TRBJ2-4, with a possible D match to TRBD2 (5 bases). The V gene lost 0 bases and the J gene lost 6 bases, with 12 bases spanning the gap. This CDR3 spans 15 amino acids. The germline gives CDR1 LNHDA, CDR2 SQIVND (reference sequence). The CDR3: CASSIEAAGRNIQYF. The CDR3 region has the DNA TGTGCCAGTAGTATAGAAGCGGCAGGACGAAACATTCAGTACTTC.

Only a few counts were recorded for this clonotype. The genes are TRBV6-2 or TRBV6-3 and TRBJ2-5; possibly TRBD1 for D (6 bases). With 4 bases removed from V and 4 bases from J, the gap between germline ends came to 13 bases. Germline CDR1 reads MNHEY; CDR2 reads SVGEGT. The CDR3 runs to 14 residues. The CDR3 DNA reads TGTGCCAGCAGTTCGAACAGGGTAGGAGAGACCCAGTACTTC. It translates to CASSSNRVGETQYF.

The gene calls are TRBV7-9 and TRBJ2-7; either TRBD1 or TRBD2 may supply D (5 bases each). Trimming removed 2 bases from V and 2 bases from J, with 10 bases in between. The CDR3 runs 14 residues. Germline assignment: CDR1 SEHNR and CDR2 FQNEAQ (reference sequence). The DNA of the CDR3 is TGTGCCAGCAGCTTATACGGGGACCCCTACGAGCAGTACTTC. It codes for CASSLYGDPYEQYF.

This clonotype occurred a few times. The rearrangement links TRBV4-1 to TRBJ1-1, with D unresolved. V lost 3 bases and J lost 5, with 16 bases in between. The CDR3 is made up of 15 amino acids. The germline gives CDR1 MGHRA, CDR2 YSYEKL. The CDR3 loop is CASSHLDTSGTEAFF. CDR3 nucleotides: TGCGCCAGCAGCCACCTCGACACATCCGGAACTGAAGCTTTCTTT.

This clonotype came up a few times. The chain couples TRBV12-5 to TRBJ2-5, with TRBD1 matching over 9 bases. J lost 3 bases, V lost 5 bases, and 7 bases had no gene match. Germline lookup yields CDR1 LGHNT and CDR2 FRNRAP. CDR3 size: 15 residues. CDR3 amino acids: CASGDLGTGKETQYF. In DNA form, the CDR3 reads TGTGCTAGTGGTGACCTCGGGACAGGGAAAGAGACCCAGTACTTC.